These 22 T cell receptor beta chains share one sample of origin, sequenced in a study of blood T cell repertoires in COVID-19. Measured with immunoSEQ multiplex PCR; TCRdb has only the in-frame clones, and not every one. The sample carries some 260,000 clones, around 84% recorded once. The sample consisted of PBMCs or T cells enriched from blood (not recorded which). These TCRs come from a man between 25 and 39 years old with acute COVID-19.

CDR3 residues: CAINSPEKETQYF. Here the CDR3 DNA reads TGTGCCATCAATTCGCCGGAGAAAGAGACCCAGTACTTC. This chain joins TRBV10-3 and TRBJ2-5; D is ambiguous. CDR3 size: 13 residues. V lost 7 bases and J lost 3, with 12 bases in between. The germline V gene encodes CDR1 ENHRY and CDR2 SYGVKD.

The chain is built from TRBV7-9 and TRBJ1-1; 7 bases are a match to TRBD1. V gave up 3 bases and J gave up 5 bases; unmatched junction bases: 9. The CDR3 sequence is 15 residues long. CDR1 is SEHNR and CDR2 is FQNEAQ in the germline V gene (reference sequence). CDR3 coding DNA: TGTGCCAGCAGCTTGGCGACAGGGAGCGAGACTGAAGCTTTCTTT. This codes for CASSLATGSETEAFF.

In DNA, the CDR3 is TGTGCCAGCAGGGAAAGTTCCGGGATTTATGAAAAACTGTTTTTT. Its protein is CASRESSGIYEKLFF. The chain is built from TRBV3-1 (or the pseudogene TRBV3-2) and TRBJ1-4, with unresolved D. Trimming took 6 bases from V and 6 from J, leaving 17 bases between them. CDR3 length: 15 amino acids. Per the germline V gene, CDR1 is LGHDT and CDR2 is YNNKEL (reference sequence).

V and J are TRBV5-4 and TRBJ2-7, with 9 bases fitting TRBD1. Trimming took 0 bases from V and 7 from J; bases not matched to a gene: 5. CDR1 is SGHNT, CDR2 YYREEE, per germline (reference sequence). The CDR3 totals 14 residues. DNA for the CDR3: TGTGCCAGCAGCTTGGACAGGGGGCAGGATGAGCAGTACGTC. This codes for CASSLDRGQDEQYV.

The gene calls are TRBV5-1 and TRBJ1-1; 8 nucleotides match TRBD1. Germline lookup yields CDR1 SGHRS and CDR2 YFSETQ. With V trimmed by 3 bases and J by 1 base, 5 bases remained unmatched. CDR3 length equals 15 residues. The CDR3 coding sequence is TGCGCCAGCAGCTCGAGACAGGGGAGGAACACTGAAGCTTTCTTT. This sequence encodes CASSSRQGRNTEAFF.

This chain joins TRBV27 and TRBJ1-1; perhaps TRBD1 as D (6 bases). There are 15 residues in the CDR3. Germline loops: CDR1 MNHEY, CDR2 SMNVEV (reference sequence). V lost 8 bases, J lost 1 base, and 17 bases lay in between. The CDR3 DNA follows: TGTGCCAGCGGTTATCAGGGGTCCCCGAACACTGAAGCTTTCTTT. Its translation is CASGYQGSPNTEAFF.

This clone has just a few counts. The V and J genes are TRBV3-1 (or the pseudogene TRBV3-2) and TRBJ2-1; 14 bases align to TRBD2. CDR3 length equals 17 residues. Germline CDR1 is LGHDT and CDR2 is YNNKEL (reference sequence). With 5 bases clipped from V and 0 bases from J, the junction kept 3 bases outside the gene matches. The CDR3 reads CASSATSGGASYNEQFF. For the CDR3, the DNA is TGTGCCAGCAGCGCGACTAGCGGGGGGGCCTCCTACAATGAGCAGTTCTTC.

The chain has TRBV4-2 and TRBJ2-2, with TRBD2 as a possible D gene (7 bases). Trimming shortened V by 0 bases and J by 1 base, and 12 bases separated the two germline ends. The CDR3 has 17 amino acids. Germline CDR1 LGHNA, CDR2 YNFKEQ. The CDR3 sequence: CASSQDRGGVNTGELFF. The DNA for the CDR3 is TGTGCCAGCAGCCAAGATAGGGGGGGAGTGAACACCGGGGAGCTGTTTTTT.

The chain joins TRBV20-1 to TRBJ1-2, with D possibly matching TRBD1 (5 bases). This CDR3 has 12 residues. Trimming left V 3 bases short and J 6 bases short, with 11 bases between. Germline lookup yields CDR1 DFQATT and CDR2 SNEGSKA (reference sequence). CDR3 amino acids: CSASLQGDGYTF. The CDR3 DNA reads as TGCAGTGCTAGTTTGCAGGGTGATGGCTACACCTTC.

The CDR3 sequence is CASSINRGPDYTF. CDR3 in DNA: TGTGCCAGCAGTATAAACAGGGGGCCGGACTACACCTTC. The V call is TRBV6-2 or TRBV6-3, the J call TRBJ1-2; 9 nucleotides agree with TRBD1. V lost 5 bases, J lost 10 bases, and 8 bases stayed unmatched. The CDR3 has 13 residues. CDR1 and CDR2 (germline): MNHEY, SVGEGT.

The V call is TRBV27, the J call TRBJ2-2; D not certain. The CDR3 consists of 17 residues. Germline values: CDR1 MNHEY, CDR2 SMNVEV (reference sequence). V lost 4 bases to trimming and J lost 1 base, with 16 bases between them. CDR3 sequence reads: CASSSTKETRNTGELFF. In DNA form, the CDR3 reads TGTGCCAGCAGTTCAACCAAAGAAACACGGAACACCGGGGAGCTGTTTTTT.

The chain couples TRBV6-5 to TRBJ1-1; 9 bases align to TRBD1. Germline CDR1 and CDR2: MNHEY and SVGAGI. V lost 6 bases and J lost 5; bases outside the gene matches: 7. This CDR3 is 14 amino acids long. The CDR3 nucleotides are TGTGCCAGCAGCGTACAGGGGGCGTATACTGAAGCTTTCTTT. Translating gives CASSVQGAYTEAFF.

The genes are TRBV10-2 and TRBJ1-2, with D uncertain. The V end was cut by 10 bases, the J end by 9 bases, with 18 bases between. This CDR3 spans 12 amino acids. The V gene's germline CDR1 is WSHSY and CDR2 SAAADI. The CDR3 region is CATLLDPERYTF. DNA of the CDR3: TGCGCCACCCTACTCGACCCGGAGCGCTACACCTTC.

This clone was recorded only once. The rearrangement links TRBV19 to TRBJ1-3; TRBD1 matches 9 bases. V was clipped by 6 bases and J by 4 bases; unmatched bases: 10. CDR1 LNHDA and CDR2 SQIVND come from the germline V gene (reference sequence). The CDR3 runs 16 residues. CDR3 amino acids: CASREAGTGIGNTIYF. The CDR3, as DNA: TGTGCCAGTAGGGAAGCCGGGACAGGGATCGGAAACACCATATATTTT.

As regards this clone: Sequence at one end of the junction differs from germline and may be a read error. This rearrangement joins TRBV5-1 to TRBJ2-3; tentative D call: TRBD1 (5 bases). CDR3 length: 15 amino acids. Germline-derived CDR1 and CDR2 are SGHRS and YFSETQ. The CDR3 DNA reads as TGTGCCAGCAGCCAAGGGGCCCTTAGCACAGATACGCAGTATTTT. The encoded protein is CASSQGALSTDTQYF. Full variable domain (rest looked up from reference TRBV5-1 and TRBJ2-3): KAGVTQTPRYLIKTRGQQVTLSCSPISGHRSVSWYQQTPGQGLQFLFEYFSETQRNKGNFPGRFSGRQFSNSRSEMNVSTLELGDSALYLCASSQGALSTDTQYFGPGTRLTVL.

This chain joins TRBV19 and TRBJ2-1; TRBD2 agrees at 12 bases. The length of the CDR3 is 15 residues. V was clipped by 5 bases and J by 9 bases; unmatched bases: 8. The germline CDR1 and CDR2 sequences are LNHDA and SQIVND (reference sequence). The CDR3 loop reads CASSPTTSGRFEQFF. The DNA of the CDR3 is TGTGCCAGTAGTCCAACTACTAGCGGGAGGTTTGAGCAGTTCTTC.

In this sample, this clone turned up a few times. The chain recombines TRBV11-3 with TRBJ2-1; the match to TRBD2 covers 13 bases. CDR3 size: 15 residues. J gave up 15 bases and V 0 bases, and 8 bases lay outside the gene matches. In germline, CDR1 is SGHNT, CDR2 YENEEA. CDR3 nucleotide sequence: TGTGCCAGCAGCTTAGACGGGACTAGCGGGAACCGGTGGTTCTTC. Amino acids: CASSLDGTSGNRWFF.

The CDR3 sequence: CASTVGRGRGNTIYF. CDR3 nucleotides: TGTGCCAGCACCGTCGGCAGGGGGAGAGGAAACACCATATATTTT. V usage is TRBV19 and J usage is TRBJ1-3, with 7 bases aligning to TRBD1. The germline CDR1 and CDR2 sequences are LNHDA and SQIVND (reference sequence). CDR3 length: 15 amino acids. V lost 9 bases and J lost 4; bases outside the gene matches: 12.

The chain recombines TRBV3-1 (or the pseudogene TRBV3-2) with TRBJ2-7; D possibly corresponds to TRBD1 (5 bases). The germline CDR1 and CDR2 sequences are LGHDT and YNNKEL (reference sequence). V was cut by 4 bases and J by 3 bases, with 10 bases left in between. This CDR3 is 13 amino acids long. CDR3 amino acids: CASSRGQNYEQYV. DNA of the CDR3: TGTGCCAGCAGCCGCGGACAAAACTACGAGCAGTACGTC.

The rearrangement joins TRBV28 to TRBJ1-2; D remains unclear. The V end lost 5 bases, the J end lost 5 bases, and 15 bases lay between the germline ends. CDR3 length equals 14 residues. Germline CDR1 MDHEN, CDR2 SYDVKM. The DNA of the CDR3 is TGTGCCAGCAGTACTGGGTTTAGGAGTTATGGCTACACCTTC. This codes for CASSTGFRSYGYTF.

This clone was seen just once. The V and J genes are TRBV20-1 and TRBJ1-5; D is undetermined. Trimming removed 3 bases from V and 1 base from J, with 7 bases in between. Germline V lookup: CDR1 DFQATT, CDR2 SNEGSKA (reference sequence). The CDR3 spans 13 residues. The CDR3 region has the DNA TGCAGTGCTAGTAGAGCCAGCAATCAGCCCCAGCATTTT. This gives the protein CSASRASNQPQHF.

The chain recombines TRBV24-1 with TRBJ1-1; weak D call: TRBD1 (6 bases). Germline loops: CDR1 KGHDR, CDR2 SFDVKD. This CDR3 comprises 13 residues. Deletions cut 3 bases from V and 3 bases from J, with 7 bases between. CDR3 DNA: TGTGCCACCAGTGATACAGGGTACACTGAAGCTTTCTTT. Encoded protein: CATSDTGYTEAFF.